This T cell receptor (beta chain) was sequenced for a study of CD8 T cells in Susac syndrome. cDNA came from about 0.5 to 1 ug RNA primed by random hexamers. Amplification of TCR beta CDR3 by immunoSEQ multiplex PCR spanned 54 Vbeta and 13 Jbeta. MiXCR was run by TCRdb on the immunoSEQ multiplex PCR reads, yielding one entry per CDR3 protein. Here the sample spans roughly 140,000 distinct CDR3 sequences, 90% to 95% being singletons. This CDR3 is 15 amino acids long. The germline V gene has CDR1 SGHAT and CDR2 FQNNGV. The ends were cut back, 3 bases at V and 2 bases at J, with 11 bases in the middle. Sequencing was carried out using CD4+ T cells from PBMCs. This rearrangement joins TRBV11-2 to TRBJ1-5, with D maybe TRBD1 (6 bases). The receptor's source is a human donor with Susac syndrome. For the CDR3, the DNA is TGTGCCAGCAGCTTTGATGGGGGCCGCAATCAGCCCCAGCATTTT. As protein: CASSFDGGRNQPQHF.